The T cell receptor (beta chain) under discussion was sequenced for a study of T-cell reconstitution after alpha-beta-depleted transplantation in children. Molecular barcoding with unique molecular identifiers was used for the TCRbeta library. TCRdb re-called the PCR reads through MiXCR, storing one row per CDR3 protein. The sample holds some 600,000 distinct CDR3 sequences; 10% to 15% are singletons and the top ten take 2.2%. The CDR3 loop spans 19 amino acids. Trimming cost V 1 base and J 2 bases; bases outside gene matches: 14. Looked up from germline, CDR1 is LGHNA and CDR2 is YSLEER. The sequencing used PBMCs, mostly from graft donor cells, collected 360 days after TCRalphabeta/CD19-depleted stem cell transplant. This clonotype originated in a male patient between 10 and 17 years old who had a stem cell transplant for acute myeloid leukemia, so the T cells may come from the graft donor. The chain couples TRBV4-3 to TRBJ2-3, with 8 bases identical to TRBD2. In nucleotides, the CDR3 is TGCGCCAGCAGCCAAGTAACCACTAGCGGTGCGTGGGACACAGATACGCAGTATTTT. It codes for CASSQVTTSGAWDTDTQYF.